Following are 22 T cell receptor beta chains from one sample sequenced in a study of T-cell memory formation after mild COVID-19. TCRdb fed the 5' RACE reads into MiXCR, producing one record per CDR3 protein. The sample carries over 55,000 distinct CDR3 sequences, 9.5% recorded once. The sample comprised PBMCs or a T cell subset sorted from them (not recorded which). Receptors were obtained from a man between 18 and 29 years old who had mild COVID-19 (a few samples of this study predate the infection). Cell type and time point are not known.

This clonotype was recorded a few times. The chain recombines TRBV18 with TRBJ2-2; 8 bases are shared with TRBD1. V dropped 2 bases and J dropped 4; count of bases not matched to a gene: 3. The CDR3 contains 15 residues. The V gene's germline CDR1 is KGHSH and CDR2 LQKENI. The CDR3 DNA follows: TGTGCCAGCTCACCAAGGCAGGGGGCCACCGGGGAGCTGTTTTTT. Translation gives CASSPRQGATGELFF.

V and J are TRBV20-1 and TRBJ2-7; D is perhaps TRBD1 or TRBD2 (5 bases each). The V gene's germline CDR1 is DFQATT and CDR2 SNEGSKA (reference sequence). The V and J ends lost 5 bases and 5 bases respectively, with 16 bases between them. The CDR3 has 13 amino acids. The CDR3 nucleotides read TGCAGTGCTGGGGGTTCTAGGGGCGACGAGCAGTACGTC. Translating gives CSAGGSRGDEQYV.

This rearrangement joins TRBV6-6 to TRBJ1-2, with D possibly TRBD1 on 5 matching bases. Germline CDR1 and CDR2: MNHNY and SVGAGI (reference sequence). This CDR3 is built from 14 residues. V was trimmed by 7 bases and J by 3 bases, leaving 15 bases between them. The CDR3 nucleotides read TGTGCCAGCAACCAGGAGGGGAGGGACTATGGCTACACCTTC. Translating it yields CASNQEGRDYGYTF.

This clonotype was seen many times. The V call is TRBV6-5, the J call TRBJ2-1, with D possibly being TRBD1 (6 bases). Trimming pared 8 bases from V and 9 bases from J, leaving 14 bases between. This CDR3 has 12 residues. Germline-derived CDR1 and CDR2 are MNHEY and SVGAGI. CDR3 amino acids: CASGAGDIEQFF. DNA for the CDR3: TGTGCCAGCGGAGCAGGGGACATTGAGCAGTTCTTC.

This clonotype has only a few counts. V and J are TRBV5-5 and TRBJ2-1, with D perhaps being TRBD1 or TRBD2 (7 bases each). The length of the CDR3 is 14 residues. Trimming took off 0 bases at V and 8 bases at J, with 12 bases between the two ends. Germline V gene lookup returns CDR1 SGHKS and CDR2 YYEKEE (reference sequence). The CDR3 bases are TGTGCCAGCAGCTTGGCGGCAGGGGGGGATGAGCAGTTCTTC. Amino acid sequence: CASSLAAGGDEQFF.

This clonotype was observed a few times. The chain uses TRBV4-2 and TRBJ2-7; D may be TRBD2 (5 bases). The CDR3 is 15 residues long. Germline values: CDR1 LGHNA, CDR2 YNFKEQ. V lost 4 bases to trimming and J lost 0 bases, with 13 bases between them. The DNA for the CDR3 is TGTGCCAGCAGCCCTAGCTTAATGTCCTCCTACGAGCAGTACTTC. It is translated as CASSPSLMSSYEQYF.

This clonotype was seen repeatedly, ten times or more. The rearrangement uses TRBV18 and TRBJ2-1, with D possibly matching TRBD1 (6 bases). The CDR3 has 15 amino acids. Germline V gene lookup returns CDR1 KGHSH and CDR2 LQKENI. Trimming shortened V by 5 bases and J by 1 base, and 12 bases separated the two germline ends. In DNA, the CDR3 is TGTGCCAGCTCATATGGACAGTATTCCTACAATGAGCAGTTCTTC. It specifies CASSYGQYSYNEQFF.

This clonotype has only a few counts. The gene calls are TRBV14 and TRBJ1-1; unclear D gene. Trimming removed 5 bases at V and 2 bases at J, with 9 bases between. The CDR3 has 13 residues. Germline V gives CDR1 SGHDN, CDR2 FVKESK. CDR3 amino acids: CASSKQPNTEAFF. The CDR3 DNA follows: TGTGCCAGCAGCAAACAGCCAAACACTGAAGCTTTCTTT.

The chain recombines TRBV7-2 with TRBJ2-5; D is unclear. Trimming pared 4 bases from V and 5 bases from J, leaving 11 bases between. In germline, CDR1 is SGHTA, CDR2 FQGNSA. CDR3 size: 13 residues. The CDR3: CASSSSSVETQYF. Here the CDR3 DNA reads TGTGCCAGCAGCTCCTCCAGCGTGGAGACCCAGTACTTC. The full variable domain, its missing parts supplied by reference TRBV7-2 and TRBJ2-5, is GAGVSQSPSNKVTEKGKDVELRCDPISGHTALYWYRQSLGQGLEFLIYFQGNSAPDKSGLPSDRFSAERTGGSVSTLTIQRTQQEDSAVYLCASSSSSVETQYFGPGTRLLVL.

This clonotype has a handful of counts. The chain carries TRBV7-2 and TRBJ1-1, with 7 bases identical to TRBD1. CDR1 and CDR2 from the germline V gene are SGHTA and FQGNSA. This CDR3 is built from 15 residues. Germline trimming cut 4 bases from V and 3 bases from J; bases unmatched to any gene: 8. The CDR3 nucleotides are TGTGCCAGCAGCTCGCAGGGGGGCGCGGACACTGAAGCTTTCTTT. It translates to CASSSQGGADTEAFF.

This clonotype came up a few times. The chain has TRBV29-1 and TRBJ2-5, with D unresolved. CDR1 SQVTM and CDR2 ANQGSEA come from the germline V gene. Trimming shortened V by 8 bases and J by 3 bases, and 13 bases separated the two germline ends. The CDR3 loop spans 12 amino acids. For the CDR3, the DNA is TGCAGCACCCGAAACTCAAAAGAGACCCAGTACTTC. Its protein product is CSTRNSKETQYF.

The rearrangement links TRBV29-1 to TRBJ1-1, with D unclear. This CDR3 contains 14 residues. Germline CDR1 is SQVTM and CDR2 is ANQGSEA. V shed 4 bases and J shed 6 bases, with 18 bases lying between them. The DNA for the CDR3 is TGCAGCGTTGGGGGTTTGCGGTTACGTCCTGAAGCTTTCTTT. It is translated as CSVGGLRLRPEAFF.

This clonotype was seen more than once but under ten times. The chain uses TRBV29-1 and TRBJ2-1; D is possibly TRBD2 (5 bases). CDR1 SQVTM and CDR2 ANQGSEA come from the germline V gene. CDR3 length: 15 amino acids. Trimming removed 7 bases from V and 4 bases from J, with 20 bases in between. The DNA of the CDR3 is TGCAGCGCTGTATACGGGGTCCGAGGGTACAATGAGCAGTTCTTC. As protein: CSAVYGVRGYNEQFF.

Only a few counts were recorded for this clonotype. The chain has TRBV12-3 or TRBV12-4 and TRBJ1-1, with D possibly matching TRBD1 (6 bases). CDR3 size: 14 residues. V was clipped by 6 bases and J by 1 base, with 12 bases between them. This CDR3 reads CASRYREGNTEAFF. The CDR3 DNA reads TGTGCCAGCAGGTACAGGGAGGGGAACACTGAAGCTTTCTTT.

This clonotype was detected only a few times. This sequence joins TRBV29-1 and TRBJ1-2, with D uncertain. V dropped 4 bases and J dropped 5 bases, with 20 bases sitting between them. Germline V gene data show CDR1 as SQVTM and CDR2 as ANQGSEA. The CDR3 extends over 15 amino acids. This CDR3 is CSVGRGSGVGYGYTF. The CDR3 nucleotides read TGCAGCGTTGGTCGGGGTTCGGGTGTAGGGTATGGCTACACCTTC.

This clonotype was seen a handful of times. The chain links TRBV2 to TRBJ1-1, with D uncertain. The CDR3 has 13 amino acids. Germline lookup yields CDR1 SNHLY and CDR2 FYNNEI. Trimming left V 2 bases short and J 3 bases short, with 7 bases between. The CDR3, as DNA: TGTGCCAGCAGTGAACGGTGGGACACTGAAGCTTTCTTT. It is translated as CASSERWDTEAFF.

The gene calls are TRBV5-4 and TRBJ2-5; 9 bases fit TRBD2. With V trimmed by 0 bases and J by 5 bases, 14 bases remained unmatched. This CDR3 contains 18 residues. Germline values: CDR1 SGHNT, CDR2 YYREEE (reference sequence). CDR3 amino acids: CASSLEGLAGAWGETQYF. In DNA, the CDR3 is TGTGCCAGCAGCTTGGAGGGGTTAGCGGGGGCTTGGGGGGAGACCCAGTACTTC. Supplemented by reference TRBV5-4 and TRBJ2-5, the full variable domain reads ETGVTQSPTHLIKTRGQQVTLRCSSQSGHNTVSWYQQALGQGPQFIFQYYREEENGRGNFPPRFSGLQFPNYSSELNVNALELDDSALYLCASSLEGLAGAWGETQYFGPGTRLLVL.

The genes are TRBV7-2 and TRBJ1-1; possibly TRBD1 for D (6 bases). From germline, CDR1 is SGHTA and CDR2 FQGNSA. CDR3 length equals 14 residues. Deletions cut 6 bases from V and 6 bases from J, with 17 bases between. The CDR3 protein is CASRTPTGSAEAFF. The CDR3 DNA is TGTGCCAGCAGAACCCCAACAGGGTCGGCTGAAGCTTTCTTT. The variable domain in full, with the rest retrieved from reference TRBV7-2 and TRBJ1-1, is GAGVSQSPSNKVTEKGKDVELRCDPISGHTALYWYRQSLGQGLEFLIYFQGNSAPDKSGLPSDRFSAERTGGSVSTLTIQRTQQEDSAVYLCASRTPTGSAEAFFGQGTRLTVV.

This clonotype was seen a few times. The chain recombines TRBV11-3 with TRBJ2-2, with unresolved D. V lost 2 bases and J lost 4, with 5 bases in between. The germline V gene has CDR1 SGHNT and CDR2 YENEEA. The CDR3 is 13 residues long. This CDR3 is CASSLQPTGELFF. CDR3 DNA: TGTGCCAGCAGCTTACAGCCCACCGGGGAGCTGTTTTTT.

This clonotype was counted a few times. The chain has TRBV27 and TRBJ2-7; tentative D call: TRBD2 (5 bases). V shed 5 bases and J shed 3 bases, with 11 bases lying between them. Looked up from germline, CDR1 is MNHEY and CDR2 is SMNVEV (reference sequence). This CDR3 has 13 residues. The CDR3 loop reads CASSRTPLYEQYF. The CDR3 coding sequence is TGTGCCAGCAGTAGGACTCCTCTCTACGAGCAGTACTTC.

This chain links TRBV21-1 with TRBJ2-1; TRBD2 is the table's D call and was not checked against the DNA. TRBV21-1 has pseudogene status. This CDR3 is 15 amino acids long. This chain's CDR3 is CASSKEPSLRNEQFF. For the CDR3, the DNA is TGTGCCAGCAGCAAAGAGCCTAGCCTCAGGAATGAGCAGTTCTTC.

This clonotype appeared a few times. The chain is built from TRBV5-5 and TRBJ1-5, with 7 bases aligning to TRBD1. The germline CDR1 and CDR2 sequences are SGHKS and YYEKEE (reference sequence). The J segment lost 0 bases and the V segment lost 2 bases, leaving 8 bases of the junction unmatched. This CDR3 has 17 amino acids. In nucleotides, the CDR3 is TGTGCCAGCAGCTTACTTACCGGGACAGATAGCAATCAGCCCCAGCATTTT. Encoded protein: CASSLLTGTDSNQPQHF.